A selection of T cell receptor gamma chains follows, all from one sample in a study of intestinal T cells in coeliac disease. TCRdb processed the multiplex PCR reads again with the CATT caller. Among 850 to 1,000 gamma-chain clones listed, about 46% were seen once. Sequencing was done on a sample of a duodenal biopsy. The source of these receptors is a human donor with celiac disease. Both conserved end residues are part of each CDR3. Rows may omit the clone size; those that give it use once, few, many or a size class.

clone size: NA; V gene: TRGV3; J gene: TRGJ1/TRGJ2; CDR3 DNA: TGTGCCACCATCATTAATAAGAAACTCTTT; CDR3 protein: CATIINKKLF
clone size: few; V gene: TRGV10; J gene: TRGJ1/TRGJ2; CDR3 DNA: TGTGCTGCGCCCGAGGGGTCTTATAAGAAACTCTTT; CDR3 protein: CAAPEGSYKKLF
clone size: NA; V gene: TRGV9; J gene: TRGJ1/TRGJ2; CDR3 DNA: TGTGCCTTGTGGGGAGGTAACATAGAAGCCTCTTATTATAAGAAACTCTTT; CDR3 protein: CALWGGNIEASYYKKLF
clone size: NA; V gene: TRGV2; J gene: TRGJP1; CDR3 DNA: TGTGCCACCTGGAGTACCACTGGTTGGTTCAAGATATTT; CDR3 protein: CATWSTTGWFKIF
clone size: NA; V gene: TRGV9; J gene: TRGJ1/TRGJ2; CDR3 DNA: TGTGCCTTGTGGAGGTGCTATAATTATTATAAGAAACTCTTT; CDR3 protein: CALWRCYNYYKKLF
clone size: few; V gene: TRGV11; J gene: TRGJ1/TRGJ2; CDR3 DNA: TGTGCCTGCCTGGACCGATCTGATAAGAAACTCTTT; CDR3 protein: CACLDRSDKKLF
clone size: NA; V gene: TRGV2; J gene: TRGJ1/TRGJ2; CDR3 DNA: TGTGCCACCTGGGACGGGCCGGGGGGGAGGAAACTCTTT; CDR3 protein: CATWDGPGGRKLF
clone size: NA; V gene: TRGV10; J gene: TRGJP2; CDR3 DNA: TGTGCTGCTTCGGTAGGTGATTGGATCAAGACGTTT; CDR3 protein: CAASVGDWIKTF
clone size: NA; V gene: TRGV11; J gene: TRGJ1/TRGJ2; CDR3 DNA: TGTGCCTGCTGGATTAGGCACGAGGGAATTTATAAGAAACTCTTT; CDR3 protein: CACWIRHEGIYKKLF
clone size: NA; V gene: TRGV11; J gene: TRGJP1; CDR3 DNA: TGTGCCTGCTGGTCCGTGCGGTCACCTGGTTGGTTCAAGATATTT; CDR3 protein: CACWSVRSPGWFKIF